These 32 T cell receptor beta chains share one sample of origin, sequenced in a study of cytomegalovirus exposure and HLA in healthy donors. Amplification used 60 Vbeta primers and 13 Jbeta primers. The protocol was immunoSEQ multiplex PCR, while the TCRdb copy is restricted to in-frame clones and leaves out a portion. The sample yields approximately 100,000 clones, 76% seen once. Sequenced sample: PBMCs. These receptor sequences come from a woman aged 35 to 49 in good health and CMV-seropositive.

The chain links TRBV9 to TRBJ2-1; 16 bases line up with TRBD2. Germline CDR1 is SGDLS and CDR2 is YYNGEE. This CDR3 comprises 16 residues. V gave up 3 bases and J gave up 8 bases; unmatched junction bases: 5. The CDR3 loop is CASSAGLAGGQDEQFF. As DNA, the CDR3 is TGTGCCAGCAGCGCGGGACTAGCGGGGGGGCAAGATGAGCAGTTCTTC.

This clone has a handful of counts. This chain links TRBV7-9 with TRBJ1-5; no reliable D call. Germline lookup yields CDR1 SEHNR and CDR2 FQNEAQ (reference sequence). The length of the CDR3 is 14 residues. With 1 base removed from V and 6 bases from J, the gap between germline ends came to 10 bases. The CDR3 coding sequence is TGTGCCAGCAGCTTAGGAGGGTTCGGTCAGCCCCAGCATTTT. This sequence encodes CASSLGGFGQPQHF.

The DNA for the CDR3 is TGTGCCTCGACGACTGGAGATACGCAGTATTTT. It is translated as CASTTGDTQYF. The chain uses TRBV30 and TRBJ2-3; D is undetermined. The length of the CDR3 is 11 residues. V lost 7 bases and J lost 5, with 10 bases in between. CDR1 and CDR2 (germline): GTSNPN, SVGIG (reference sequence).

This clone was counted only a few times. The J gene is TRBJ1-3, the V gene TRBV18; D uncertain. Germline V lookup: CDR1 KGHSH, CDR2 LQKENI. V lost 1 base to trimming and J lost 0 bases, with 4 bases between them. The CDR3 extends over 14 amino acids. CDR3 residues: CASSPQSSGNTIYF. CDR3 coding DNA: TGTGCCAGCTCACCACAGAGCTCTGGAAACACCATATATTTT.

This clone was seen more than once but under ten times. V gene TRBV6-1 combines with J gene TRBJ2-5; D not resolved. The ends were cut back, 7 bases at V and 6 bases at J, with 15 bases in the middle. CDR3 length: 13 residues. CDR1 is MNHNS, CDR2 SASEGT, per germline. The chain's CDR3 is CASTGYQGKTQYF. For the CDR3, the DNA is TGTGCCAGCACCGGGTACCAAGGAAAGACCCAGTACTTC.

Points on this clone: This sample includes further DNA sequences coding for the same CDR3. The rearrangement links TRBV30 to TRBJ1-1; unclear D gene. V was shortened by 0 bases and J by 0 bases, with 8 bases between the two germline ends. The CDR3 totals 14 residues. Germline values: CDR1 GTSNPN, CDR2 SVGIG (reference sequence). CDR3 bases: TGTGCCTGGAGTGTAACAAGTATGAACACTGAAGCTTTCTTT. It encodes CAWSVTSMNTEAFF.

J is TRBJ2-3 and V is TRBV5-1; no firm D call. This CDR3 is 15 amino acids long. The germline V gene encodes CDR1 SGHRS and CDR2 YFSETQ. Between the trimmed V and J ends, which lost 1 base and 2 bases, there was a span of 11 bases. For the CDR3, the DNA is TGCGCCAGCAGCTTGCAAAGCCCAACCACAGATACGCAGTATTTT. This sequence encodes CASSLQSPTTDTQYF.

The rearrangement joins TRBV7-9 to TRBJ2-5; no clear D. The J call may be mistaken, given a closer DNA end match to TRBJ2-7. Germline V gene data show CDR1 as SEHNR and CDR2 as FQNEAQ (reference sequence). This CDR3 comprises 14 residues. For the CDR3, the DNA is TGTGCCAGCAGCTTAGCTTCCTCCTCCTACGAGCAGTACTTC. As protein: CASSLASSSYEQYF.

The V gene is TRBV6-1, the J gene TRBJ1-2; 8 bases align to TRBD1. CDR3 length: 18 residues. The trim removed 4 bases at V and 7 bases at J, leaving 20 bases unmatched. CDR1 MNHNS and CDR2 SASEGT come from the germline V gene. The DNA of the CDR3 is TGTGCCAGCAGTGCGGGACAGGCCCCGCTGGGGATTTTCCTTGGCTACACCTTC. Amino acid sequence: CASSAGQAPLGIFLGYTF.

The chain is built from TRBV30 and TRBJ1-6; D may be TRBD1 (5 bases). The CDR3 has 13 amino acids. Germline loops: CDR1 GTSNPN, CDR2 SVGIG (reference sequence). V shed 0 bases and J shed 12 bases, with 12 bases lying between them. Written as DNA, the CDR3 is TGTGCCTGGAGTGTTACTCCAGGGATACCCCTCCACTTT. The encoded protein is CAWSVTPGIPLHF.

The V call is TRBV2, the J call TRBJ1-6; TRBD1 agrees at 7 bases. Germline CDR1 SNHLY, CDR2 FYNNEI. The CDR3 length is 16 residues. Germline trimming cut 8 bases from V and 7 bases from J; bases unmatched to any gene: 14. CDR3 in DNA: TGTGCCAGCGCGCTTACCGGGACAGCCCAAAATTCACCCCTCCACTTT. Protein sequence: CASALTGTAQNSPLHF.

The chain combines TRBV6-1 with TRBJ1-2, with D hard to call. Germline V gene data show CDR1 as MNHNS and CDR2 as SASEGT. The V end lost 2 bases, the J end lost 8 bases, and 21 bases lay between the germline ends. The CDR3 extends over 16 amino acids. For the CDR3, the DNA is TGTGCCAGCAGTGAAAGGAACCTAGGCCCGGCGGGCGGCTACACCTTC. It encodes CASSERNLGPAGGYTF.

V usage is TRBV2 and J usage is TRBJ1-6; 7 bases agree with TRBD1. Germline V gives CDR1 SNHLY, CDR2 FYNNEI. This CDR3 region has 13 residues. V dropped 8 bases and J dropped 6; count of bases not matched to a gene: 4. CDR3 region: CASGGDSNSPLHF. The CDR3 bases are TGTGCCAGCGGTGGGGACAGTAATTCACCCCTCCACTTT.

In this sample, this clone turned up once. The DNA of the CDR3 is TGTGCCAGTACGGCCGAGGGGGTGAATGGCTACACCTTC. This gives the protein CASTAEGVNGYTF. This chain uses TRBV19 with TRBJ1-2; a possible D gene is TRBD1 (6 bases). The CDR3 is 13 residues long. CDR1 LNHDA and CDR2 SQIVND come from the germline V gene (reference sequence). Trimming stripped 7 bases from V and 6 bases from J, with 15 bases between.

This chain connects TRBV5-4 to TRBJ2-6, with 7 bases identical to TRBD1. Germline CDR1 is SGHNT and CDR2 is YYREEE (reference sequence). J was trimmed by 1 base and V by 4 bases; bases with no gene match: 2. The CDR3 runs 15 residues. The DNA for the CDR3 is TGTGCCAGCAGCATACAGGGGTCTGGGGCCAACGTCCTGACTTTC. This gives the protein CASSIQGSGANVLTF.

This chain uses TRBV19 with TRBJ2-6, with TRBD1 matching 8 bases. Germline values: CDR1 LNHDA, CDR2 SQIVND (reference sequence). Trimming removed 6 bases from V and 0 bases from J; junction bases left unmatched: 4. The CDR3 runs to 16 residues. The CDR3 DNA is TGTGCCAGTAGACCGGGACAGGCCTCTGGGGCCAACGTCCTGACTTTC. Protein: CASRPGQASGANVLTF. The full variable domain, its missing parts supplied by reference TRBV19 and TRBJ2-6, is DGGITQSPKYLFRKEGQNVTLSCEQNLNHDAMYWYRQDPGQGLRLIYYSQIVNDFQKGDIAEGYSVSREKKESFPLTVTSAQKNPTAFYLCASRPGQASGANVLTFGAGSRLTVL.

The genes are TRBV5-5 and TRBJ2-5, with TRBD1 identical over 7 bases. The length of the CDR3 is 15 residues. CDR1 and CDR2 from the germline V gene are SGHKS and YYEKEE (reference sequence). The V segment lost 1 base and the J segment 1 base; nucleotides outside the gene matches: 4. In DNA, the CDR3 is TGTGCCAGCAGCTTGTTTCCAGGGGGCCAAGAGACCCAGTACTTC. Protein: CASSLFPGGQETQYF.

The chain combines TRBV6-1 with TRBJ1-5, with D maybe TRBD1 (6 bases). The germline V gene has CDR1 MNHNS and CDR2 SASEGT. Deletions cut 7 bases from V and 7 bases from J, with 17 bases between. This CDR3 comprises 14 residues. This CDR3 reads CASTGRGAGQPQHF. CDR3 DNA sequence: TGTGCCAGCACCGGGAGGGGGGCAGGACAGCCCCAGCATTTT.

This clone was observed a few times. This chain uses TRBV6-1 with TRBJ1-1; D gene ambiguous. V shed 3 bases and J shed 6 bases, with 14 bases lying between them. The CDR3 totals 14 residues. Germline V gene lookup returns CDR1 MNHNS and CDR2 SASEGT. The CDR3 DNA reads TGTGCCAGCAGTGAGAGGGAACATCGCGCTGAAGCTTTCTTT. Amino acids: CASSEREHRAEAFF.

The chain has TRBV29-1 and TRBJ1-3, with D uncertain. CDR1 and CDR2 (germline): SQVTM, ANQGSEA. V dropped 2 bases and J dropped 3 bases, with 8 bases sitting between them. The CDR3 loop spans 13 amino acids. The CDR3 region has the DNA TGCAGCGTTGAAAGGGAGGATGGAAACACCATATATTTT. Protein sequence: CSVEREDGNTIYF.

The chain joins TRBV27 to TRBJ2-6, with 11 bases aligning to TRBD2. The germline CDR1 and CDR2 sequences are MNHEY and SMNVEV (reference sequence). The CDR3 is 18 amino acids. V was pared by 6 bases and J by 1 base, with 8 bases of the junction left unmatched. The CDR3 bases are TGTGCCAGCAGACGGGCCGGGACTAGCGGTTCTGGGGCCAACGTCCTGACTTTC. Protein: CASRRAGTSGSGANVLTF.

This chain connects TRBV10-3 to TRBJ2-2; D gene ambiguous. This CDR3 is built from 11 residues. The V gene's germline CDR1 is ENHRY and CDR2 SYGVKD. V lost 7 bases and J lost 7, with 7 bases in between. For the CDR3, the DNA is TGTGCCATCACGGTTGACGGGGAGCTGTTTTTT. Translating gives CAITVDGELFF.

The rearrangement links TRBV6-6 to TRBJ2-3; weak D call: TRBD1 (6 bases). This CDR3 is 12 amino acids long. In germline, CDR1 is MNHNY, CDR2 SVGAGI (reference sequence). V was clipped by 6 bases and J by 6 bases, with 10 bases between them. CDR3 residues: CASRGGSDTQYF. The CDR3 bases are TGTGCCAGCAGAGGGGGATCGGATACGCAGTATTTT.

The chain links TRBV5-1 to TRBJ1-4; no clear D gene. CDR1 is SGHRS, CDR2 YFSETQ, per germline. This CDR3 comprises 15 residues. Between the trimmed V and J ends, which lost 0 bases and 0 bases, there was a span of 6 bases. The CDR3 DNA reads as TGCGCCAGCAGCTTGGGTTATGCAACTAATGAAAAACTGTTTTTT. Translation: CASSLGYATNEKLFF. Complete variable domain (other parts from reference TRBV5-1 and TRBJ1-4): KAGVTQTPRYLIKTRGQQVTLSCSPISGHRSVSWYQQTPGQGLQFLFEYFSETQRNKGNFPGRFSGRQFSNSRSEMNVSTLELGDSALYLCASSLGYATNEKLFFGSGTQLSVL.

CDR3 in DNA: TGTGCCAGCAACAATCAGGGATTCTCCTACGAGCAGTACTTC. Its protein product is CASNNQGFSYEQYF. V and J are TRBV14 and TRBJ2-7; tentatively, D is TRBD1 (5 bases). V gave up 7 bases and J gave up 0 bases, with 13 bases separating them. Germline V gene data show CDR1 as SGHDN and CDR2 as FVKESK. The CDR3 runs to 14 residues.

The genes are TRBV7-8 and TRBJ1-5; D remains unclear. V was pared by 4 bases and J by 7 bases, with 11 bases between. The germline V gene encodes CDR1 SGHVS and CDR2 FQNEAQ. The CDR3 extends over 13 amino acids. Written as DNA, the CDR3 is TGTGCCAGCAGCTCCGGGGTGGTCCAGCCCCAGCATTTT. Protein: CASSSGVVQPQHF.

The CDR3 nucleotides are TGTGCCAGCAGTGCCGGACAGCGGAACACTGAAGCTTTCTTT. Translated, it gives CASSAGQRNTEAFF. The J gene is TRBJ1-1, the V gene TRBV6-5; D is possibly TRBD1 (6 bases). The V gene's germline CDR1 is MNHEY and CDR2 SVGAGI. V gave up 5 bases and J gave up 1 base, with 11 bases separating them. This CDR3 is 14 amino acids long.

The chain links TRBV9 to TRBJ1-1, with no clear D. Per the germline V gene, CDR1 is SGDLS and CDR2 is YYNGEE. V was trimmed by 3 bases and J by 0 bases, leaving 9 bases between them. The CDR3 length is 14 residues. CDR3 sequence reads: CASSARLLNTEAFF. CDR3 nucleotides: TGTGCCAGCAGCGCCCGACTTCTGAACACTGAAGCTTTCTTT.

This sequence joins TRBV2 and TRBJ2-5, with D tentatively TRBD2 (6 bases). The germline V gene has CDR1 SNHLY and CDR2 FYNNEI. V shed 3 bases and J shed 4 bases, with 15 bases lying between them. The CDR3 spans 15 residues. CDR3 bases: TGTGCCAGCAGTGAGGTCCGGGGGTTTGCAGAGACCCAGTACTTC. Its translation is CASSEVRGFAETQYF.

V gene TRBV5-8 combines with J gene TRBJ1-1; D ambiguous. The CDR3 has 13 residues. V gave up 1 base and J gave up 7 bases, with 11 bases separating them. CDR1 and CDR2 (germline): SGHTS, YDEGEE. The CDR3 protein is CASSLQEGGEAFF. CDR3 DNA sequence: TGTGCCAGCAGCTTGCAGGAAGGAGGTGAAGCTTTCTTT.

This clone is a singleton in its sample. V and J are TRBV9 and TRBJ1-6; no firm D call. The CDR3 length is 14 residues. V lost 0 bases and J 9 bases, leaving 10 bases between the germline ends. The V gene's germline CDR1 is SGDLS and CDR2 YYNGEE. As DNA, the CDR3 is TGTGCCAGCAGCGTAGAAAGGGAGGCTTCACCCCTCCACTTT. As protein: CASSVEREASPLHF.

The CDR3 DNA reads TGTGCCATCGGCAGGAACACTGAAGCTTTCTTT. Translation gives CAIGRNTEAFF. The rearrangement uses TRBV10-3 and TRBJ1-1; D gene unclear. CDR1 ENHRY and CDR2 SYGVKD come from the germline V gene. The CDR3 totals 11 residues. V shed 8 bases and J shed 1 base, with 5 bases lying between them.